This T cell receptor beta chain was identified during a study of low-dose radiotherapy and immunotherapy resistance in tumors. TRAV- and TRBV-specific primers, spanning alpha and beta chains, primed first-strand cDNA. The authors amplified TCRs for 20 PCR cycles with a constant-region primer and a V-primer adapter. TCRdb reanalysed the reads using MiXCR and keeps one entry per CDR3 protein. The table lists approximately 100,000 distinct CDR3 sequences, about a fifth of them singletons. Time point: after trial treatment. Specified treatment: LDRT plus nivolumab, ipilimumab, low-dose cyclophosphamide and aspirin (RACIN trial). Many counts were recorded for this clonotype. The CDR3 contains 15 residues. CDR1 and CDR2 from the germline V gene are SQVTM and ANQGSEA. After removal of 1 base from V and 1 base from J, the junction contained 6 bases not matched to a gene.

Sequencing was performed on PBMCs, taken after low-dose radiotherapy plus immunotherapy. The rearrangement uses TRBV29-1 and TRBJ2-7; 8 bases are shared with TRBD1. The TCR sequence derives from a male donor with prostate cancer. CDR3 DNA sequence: TGCAGCGTTGAAGTAGGACAGGGTCATTCCTACGAGCAGTACTTC. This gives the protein CSVEVGQGHSYEQYF.